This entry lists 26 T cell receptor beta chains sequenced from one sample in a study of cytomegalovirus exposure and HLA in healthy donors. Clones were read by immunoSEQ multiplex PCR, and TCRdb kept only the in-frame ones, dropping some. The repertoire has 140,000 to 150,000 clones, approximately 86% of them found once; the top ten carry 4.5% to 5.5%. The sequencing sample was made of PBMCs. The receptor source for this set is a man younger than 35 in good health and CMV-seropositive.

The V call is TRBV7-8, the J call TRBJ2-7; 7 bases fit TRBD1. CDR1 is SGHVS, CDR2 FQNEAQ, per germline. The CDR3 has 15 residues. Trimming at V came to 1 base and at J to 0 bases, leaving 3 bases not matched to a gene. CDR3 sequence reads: CASSLEGTASYEQYF. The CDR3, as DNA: TGTGCCAGCAGCTTAGAGGGGACAGCCTCCTACGAGCAGTACTTC.

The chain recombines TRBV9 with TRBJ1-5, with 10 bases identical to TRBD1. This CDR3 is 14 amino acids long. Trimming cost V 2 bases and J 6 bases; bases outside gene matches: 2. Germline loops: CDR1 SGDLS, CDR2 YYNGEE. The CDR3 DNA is TGTGCCAGCAGCGTGACAGGGGGCGGTCAGCCCCAGCATTTT. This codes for CASSVTGGGQPQHF.

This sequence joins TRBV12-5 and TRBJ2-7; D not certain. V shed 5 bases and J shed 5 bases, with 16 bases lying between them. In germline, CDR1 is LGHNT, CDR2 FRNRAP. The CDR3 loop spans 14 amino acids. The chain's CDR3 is CASGPHDPRDEQYF. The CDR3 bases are TGTGCTAGTGGTCCGCACGACCCCCGGGACGAGCAGTACTTC.

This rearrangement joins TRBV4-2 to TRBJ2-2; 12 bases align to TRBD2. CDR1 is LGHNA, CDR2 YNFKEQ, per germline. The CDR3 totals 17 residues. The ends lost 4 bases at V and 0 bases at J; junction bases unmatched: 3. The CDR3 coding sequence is TGTGCCAGCAGCCCCCGGACTAGCGGGGCGAACACCGGGGAGCTGTTTTTT. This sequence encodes CASSPRTSGANTGELFF.

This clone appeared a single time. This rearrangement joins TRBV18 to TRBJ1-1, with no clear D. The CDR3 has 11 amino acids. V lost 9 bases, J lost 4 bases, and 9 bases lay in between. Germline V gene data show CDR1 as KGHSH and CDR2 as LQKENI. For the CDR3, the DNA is TGTGCCAGTCACGAGGGCACTGAAGCTTTCTTT. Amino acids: CASHEGTEAFF.

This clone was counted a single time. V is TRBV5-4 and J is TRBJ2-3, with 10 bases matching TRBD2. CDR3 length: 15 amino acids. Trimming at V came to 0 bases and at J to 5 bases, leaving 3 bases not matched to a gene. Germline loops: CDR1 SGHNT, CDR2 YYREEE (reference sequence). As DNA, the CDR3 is TGTGCCAGCAGCTTGGATAGCGGGAGGAAAGATACGCAGTATTTT. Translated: CASSLDSGRKDTQYF.

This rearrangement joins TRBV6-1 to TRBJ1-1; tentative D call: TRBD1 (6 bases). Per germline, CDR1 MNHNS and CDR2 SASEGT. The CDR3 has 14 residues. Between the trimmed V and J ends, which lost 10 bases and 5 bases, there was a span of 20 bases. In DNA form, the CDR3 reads TGTGCCACCGAGGGAACAGGGACGGGGACTGAAGCTTTCTTT. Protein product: CATEGTGTGTEAFF.

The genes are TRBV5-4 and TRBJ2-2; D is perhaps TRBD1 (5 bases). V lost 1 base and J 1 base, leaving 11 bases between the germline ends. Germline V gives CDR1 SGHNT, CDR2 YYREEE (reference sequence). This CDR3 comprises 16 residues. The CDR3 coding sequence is TGTGCCAGCAGCTTGTGGCTAGGACAGAACACCGGGGAGCTGTTTTTT. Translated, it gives CASSLWLGQNTGELFF.

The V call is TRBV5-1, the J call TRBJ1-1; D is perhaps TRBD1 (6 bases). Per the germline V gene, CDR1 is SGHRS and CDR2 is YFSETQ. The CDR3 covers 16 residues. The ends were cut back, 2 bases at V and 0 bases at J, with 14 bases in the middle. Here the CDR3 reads CASSFRRGTMNTEAFF. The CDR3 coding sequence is TGCGCCAGCAGCTTTCGCAGGGGTACCATGAACACTGAAGCTTTCTTT. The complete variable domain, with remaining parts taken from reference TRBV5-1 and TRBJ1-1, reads KAGVTQTPRYLIKTRGQQVTLSCSPISGHRSVSWYQQTPGQGLQFLFEYFSETQRNKGNFPGRFSGRQFSNSRSEMNVSTLELGDSALYLCASSFRRGTMNTEAFFGQGTRLTVV.

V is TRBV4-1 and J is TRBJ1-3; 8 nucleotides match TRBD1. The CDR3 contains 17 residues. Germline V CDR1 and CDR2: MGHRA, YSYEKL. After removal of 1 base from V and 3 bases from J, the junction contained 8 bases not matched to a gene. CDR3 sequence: CASSQGRQGAYGNTIYF. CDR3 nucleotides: TGCGCCAGCAGCCAAGGGCGGCAGGGGGCGTATGGAAACACCATATATTTT.

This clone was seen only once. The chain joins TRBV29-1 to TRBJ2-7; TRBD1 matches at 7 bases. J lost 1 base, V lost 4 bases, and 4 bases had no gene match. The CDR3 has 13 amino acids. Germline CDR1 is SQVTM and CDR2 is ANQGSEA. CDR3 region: CSVGTGESYEQYF. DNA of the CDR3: TGCAGCGTTGGAACAGGGGAATCCTACGAGCAGTACTTC.

The CDR3 DNA reads as TGTGCCACCAGCAGGGGACTAGCGGGGCCCTACAATGAGCAGTTCTTC. This translates into CATSRGLAGPYNEQFF. This chain uses TRBV15 with TRBJ2-1, with 13 bases fitting TRBD2. The CDR3 consists of 16 residues. CDR1 is LNHNV and CDR2 is YYDKDF in the germline V gene (reference sequence). J gave up 2 bases and V 3 bases, and 1 base lay outside the gene matches.

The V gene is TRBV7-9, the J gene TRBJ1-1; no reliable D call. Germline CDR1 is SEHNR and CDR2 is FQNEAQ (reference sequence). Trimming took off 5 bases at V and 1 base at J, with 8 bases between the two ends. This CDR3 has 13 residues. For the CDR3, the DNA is TGTGCCAGCAGCCCAACGGGGAACACTGAAGCTTTCTTT. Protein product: CASSPTGNTEAFF.

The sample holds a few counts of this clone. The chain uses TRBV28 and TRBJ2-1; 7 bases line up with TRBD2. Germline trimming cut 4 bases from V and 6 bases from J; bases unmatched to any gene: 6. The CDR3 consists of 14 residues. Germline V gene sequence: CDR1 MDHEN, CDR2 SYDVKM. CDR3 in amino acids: CASSSFPGGNEQFF. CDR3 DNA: TGTGCCAGCAGTTCATTCCCGGGAGGCAATGAGCAGTTCTTC.

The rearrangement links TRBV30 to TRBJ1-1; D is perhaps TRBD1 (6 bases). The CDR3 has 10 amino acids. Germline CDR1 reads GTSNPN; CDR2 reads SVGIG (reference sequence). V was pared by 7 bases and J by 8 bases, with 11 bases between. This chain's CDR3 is CALEGGEAFF. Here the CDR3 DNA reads TGTGCCTTAGAAGGGGGAGAAGCTTTCTTT.

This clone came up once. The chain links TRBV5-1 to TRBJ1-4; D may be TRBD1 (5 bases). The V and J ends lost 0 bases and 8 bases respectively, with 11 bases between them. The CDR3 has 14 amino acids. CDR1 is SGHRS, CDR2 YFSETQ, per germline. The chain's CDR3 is CASSLVVRAEKLFF. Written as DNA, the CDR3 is TGCGCCAGCAGCTTGGTCGTCAGGGCCGAAAAACTGTTTTTT.

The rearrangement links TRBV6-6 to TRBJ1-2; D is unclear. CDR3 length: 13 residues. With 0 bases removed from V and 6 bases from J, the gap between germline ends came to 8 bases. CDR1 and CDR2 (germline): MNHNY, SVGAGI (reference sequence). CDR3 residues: CASSYSRSDGYTF. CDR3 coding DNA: TGTGCCAGCAGTTACTCGAGATCGGATGGCTACACCTTC.

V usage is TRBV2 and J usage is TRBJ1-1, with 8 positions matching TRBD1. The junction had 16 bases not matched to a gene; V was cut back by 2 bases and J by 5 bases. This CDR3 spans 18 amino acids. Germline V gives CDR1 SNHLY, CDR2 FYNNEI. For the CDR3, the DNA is TGTGCCAGCAGTGAAATCAAGATACCCGGACAGGGAGGAACTGAAGCTTTCTTT. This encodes CASSEIKIPGQGGTEAFF.

The CDR3 DNA is TGTGCCAGCGGGGAGACAGGGAGCTCCTACAATGAGCAGTTCTTC. Translating gives CASGETGSSYNEQFF. The gene calls are TRBV13 and TRBJ2-1, with TRBD1 identical over 7 bases. The V segment lost 8 bases and the J segment 0 bases; nucleotides outside the gene matches: 7. The CDR3 sequence is 15 residues long. From germline, CDR1 is PRHDT and CDR2 FYEKMQ (reference sequence).

CDR3 amino acids: CASSPGSYEQYF. The CDR3 DNA is TGTGCCAGCAGCCCCGGCTCCTACGAGCAGTACTTC. The chain combines TRBV7-2 with TRBJ2-7; no clear D. CDR3 length: 12 amino acids. Germline V gene sequence: CDR1 SGHTA, CDR2 FQGNSA. Trimming removed 5 bases at V and 0 bases at J, with 5 bases between. The variable domain in full, with the rest retrieved from reference TRBV7-2 and TRBJ2-7, is GAGVSQSPSNKVTEKGKDVELRCDPISGHTALYWYRQSLGQGLEFLIYFQGNSAPDKSGLPSDRFSAERTGGSVSTLTIQRTQQEDSAVYLCASSPGSYEQYFGPGTRLTVT.

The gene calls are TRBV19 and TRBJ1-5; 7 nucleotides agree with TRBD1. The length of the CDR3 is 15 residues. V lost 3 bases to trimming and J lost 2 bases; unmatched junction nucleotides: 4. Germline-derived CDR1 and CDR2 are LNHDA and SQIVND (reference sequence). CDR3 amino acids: CASSIHRGGNQPQHF. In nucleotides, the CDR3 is TGTGCCAGTAGTATTCACAGGGGTGGCAATCAGCCCCAGCATTTT.

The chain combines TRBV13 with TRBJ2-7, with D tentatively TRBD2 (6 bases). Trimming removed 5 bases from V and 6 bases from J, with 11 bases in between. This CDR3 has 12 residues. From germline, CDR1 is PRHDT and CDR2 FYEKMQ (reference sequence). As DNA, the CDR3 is TGTGCCAGCAGCCTATCACTAGCCGAGCAGTACTTC. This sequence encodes CASSLSLAEQYF.

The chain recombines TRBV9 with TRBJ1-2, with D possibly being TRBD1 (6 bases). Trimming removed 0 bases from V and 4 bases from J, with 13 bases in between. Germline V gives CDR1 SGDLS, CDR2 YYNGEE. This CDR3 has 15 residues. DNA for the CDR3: TGTGCCAGCAGCGTAGATGCAGGGGAGGGCTATGGCTACACCTTC. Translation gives CASSVDAGEGYGYTF.

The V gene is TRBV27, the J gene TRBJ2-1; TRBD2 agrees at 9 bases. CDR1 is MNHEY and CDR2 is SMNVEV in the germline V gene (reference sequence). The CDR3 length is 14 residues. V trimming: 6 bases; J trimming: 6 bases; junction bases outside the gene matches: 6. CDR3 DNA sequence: TGTGCCAGCAGAAGCGGGGGGCCCTTCAATGAGCAGTTCTTC. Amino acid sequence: CASRSGGPFNEQFF.

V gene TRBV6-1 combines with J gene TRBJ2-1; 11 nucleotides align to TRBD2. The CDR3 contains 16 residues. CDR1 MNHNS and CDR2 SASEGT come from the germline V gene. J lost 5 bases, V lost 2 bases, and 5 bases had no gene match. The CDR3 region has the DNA TGTGCCAGCAGTGAAAGTAGCGGGGGGGGCCACAATGAGCAGTTCTTC. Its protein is CASSESSGGGHNEQFF.

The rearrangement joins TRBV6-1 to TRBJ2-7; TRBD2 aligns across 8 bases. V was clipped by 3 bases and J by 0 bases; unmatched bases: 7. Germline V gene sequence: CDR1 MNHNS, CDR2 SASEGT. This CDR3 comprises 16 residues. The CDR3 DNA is TGTGCCAGCAGTGAGGGAAGCGGGGGCGGCTCCTACGAGCAGTACTTC. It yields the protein CASSEGSGGGSYEQYF.